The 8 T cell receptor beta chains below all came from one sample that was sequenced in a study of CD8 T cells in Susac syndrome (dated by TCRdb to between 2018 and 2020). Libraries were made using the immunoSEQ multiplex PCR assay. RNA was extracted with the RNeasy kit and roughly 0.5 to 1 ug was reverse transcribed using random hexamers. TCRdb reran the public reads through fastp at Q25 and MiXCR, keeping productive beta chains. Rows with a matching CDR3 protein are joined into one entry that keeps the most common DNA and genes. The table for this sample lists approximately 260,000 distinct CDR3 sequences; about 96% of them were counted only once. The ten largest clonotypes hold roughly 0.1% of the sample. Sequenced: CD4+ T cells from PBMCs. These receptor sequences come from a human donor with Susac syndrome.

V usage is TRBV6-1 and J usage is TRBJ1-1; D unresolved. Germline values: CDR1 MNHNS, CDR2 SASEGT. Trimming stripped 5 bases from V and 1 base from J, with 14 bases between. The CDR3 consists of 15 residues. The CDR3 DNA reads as TGTGCCAGCAGTCAACGCCTACAGCGGAACACTGAAGCTTTCTTT. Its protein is CASSQRLQRNTEAFF.

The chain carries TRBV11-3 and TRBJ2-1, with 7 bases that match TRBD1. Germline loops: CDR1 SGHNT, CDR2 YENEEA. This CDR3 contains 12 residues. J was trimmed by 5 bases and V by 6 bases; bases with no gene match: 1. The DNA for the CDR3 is TGTGCCAGCAGAGACAGGGACAATGAGCAGTTCTTC. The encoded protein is CASRDRDNEQFF.

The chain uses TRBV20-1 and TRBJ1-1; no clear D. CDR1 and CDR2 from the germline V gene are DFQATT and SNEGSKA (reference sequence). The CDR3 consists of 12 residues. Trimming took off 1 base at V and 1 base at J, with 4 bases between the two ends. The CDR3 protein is CSARAPNTEAFF. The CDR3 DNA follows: TGCAGTGCTAGAGCACCGAACACTGAAGCTTTCTTT.

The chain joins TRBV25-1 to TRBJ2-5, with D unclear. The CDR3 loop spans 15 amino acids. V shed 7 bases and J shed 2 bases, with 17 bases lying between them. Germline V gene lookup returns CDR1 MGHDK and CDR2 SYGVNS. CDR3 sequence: CASNHRGRRQETQYF. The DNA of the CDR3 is TGTGCCAGCAACCATAGAGGCAGGCGTCAAGAGACCCAGTACTTC.

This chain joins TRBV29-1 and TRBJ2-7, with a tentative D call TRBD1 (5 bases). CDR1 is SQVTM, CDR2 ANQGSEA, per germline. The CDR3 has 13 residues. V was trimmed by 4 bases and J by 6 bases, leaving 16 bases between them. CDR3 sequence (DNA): TGCAGCGTTGTGGGGCATTTGTTGCGCGAGCAGTACTTC. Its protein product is CSVVGHLLREQYF.

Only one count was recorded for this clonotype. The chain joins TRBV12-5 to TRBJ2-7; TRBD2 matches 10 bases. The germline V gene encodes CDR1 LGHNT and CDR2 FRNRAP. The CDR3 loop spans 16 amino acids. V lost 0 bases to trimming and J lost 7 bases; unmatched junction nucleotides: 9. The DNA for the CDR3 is TGTGCTAGTGGTTTGGTAACTAGCGGGAACCGACAGGAGCAGTACTTC. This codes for CASGLVTSGNRQEQYF.

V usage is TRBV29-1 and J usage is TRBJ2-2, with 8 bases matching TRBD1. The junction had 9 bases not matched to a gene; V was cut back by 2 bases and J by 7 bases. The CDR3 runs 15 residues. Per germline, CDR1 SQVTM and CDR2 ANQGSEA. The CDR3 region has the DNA TGCAGCGTTGAATTAACAGGGGGACCGGGCGGGGAGCTGTTTTTT. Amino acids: CSVELTGGPGGELFF.

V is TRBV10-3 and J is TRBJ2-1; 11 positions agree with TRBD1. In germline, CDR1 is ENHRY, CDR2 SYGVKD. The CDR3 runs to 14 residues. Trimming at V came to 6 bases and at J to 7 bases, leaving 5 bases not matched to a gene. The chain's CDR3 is CAIRKDRGLNEQFF. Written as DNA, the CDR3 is TGTGCCATCAGGAAGGACAGGGGGCTAAATGAGCAGTTCTTC.